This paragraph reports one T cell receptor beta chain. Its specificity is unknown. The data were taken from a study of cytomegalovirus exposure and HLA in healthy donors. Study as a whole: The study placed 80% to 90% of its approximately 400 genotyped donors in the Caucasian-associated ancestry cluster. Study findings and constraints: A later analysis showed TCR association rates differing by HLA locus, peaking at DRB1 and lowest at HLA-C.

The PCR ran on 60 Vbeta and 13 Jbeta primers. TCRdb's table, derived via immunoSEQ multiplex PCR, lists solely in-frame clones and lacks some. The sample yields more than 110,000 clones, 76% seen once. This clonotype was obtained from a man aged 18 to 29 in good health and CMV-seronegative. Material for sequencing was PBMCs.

CDR3: CASSAGDSTTDTQYF. For the CDR3, the DNA is TGCGCCAGCAGTGCGGGGGACAGTACTACAGATACGCAGTATTTT. The chain employs TRBV10-1 and TRBJ2-3; D possibly corresponds to TRBD1 (7 bases). Trimming left V 4 bases short and J 3 bases short, with 14 bases between. Looked up from germline, CDR1 is WNHNN and CDR2 is SYGVQD (reference sequence). This CDR3 is 15 amino acids long.